Following are 18 T cell receptor beta chains from one sample sequenced in a study of blood T cell repertoires in COVID-19. Data came from immunoSEQ multiplex PCR; TCRdb stores just in-frame clones and leaves some out. Here the sample spans roughly 260,000 clones, 82% being singletons. The specimen sequenced was peripheral blood. These receptors all come from a woman younger than 30 with acute or convalescent COVID-19.

The chain has TRBV7-2 and TRBJ2-1, with TRBD2 matching 9 bases. V lost 2 bases, J lost 2 bases, and 7 bases stayed unmatched. The CDR3 length is 17 residues. Germline V gene sequence: CDR1 SGHTA, CDR2 FQGNSA. In DNA, the CDR3 is TGTGCCAGCAGCTTAATGAGGGCGGGAGGGCCCTACAATGAGCAGTTCTTC. As protein: CASSLMRAGGPYNEQFF.

This clone was picked up one time. The chain joins TRBV11-3 to TRBJ2-1, with D tentatively TRBD1 (6 bases). CDR3 length: 14 amino acids. From germline, CDR1 is SGHNT and CDR2 YENEEA. Trimming left V 5 bases short and J 5 bases short, with 13 bases between. Here the CDR3 DNA reads TGTGCCAGCAGCCACACCGACAGGAACAATGAGCAGTTCTTC. It is translated as CASSHTDRNNEQFF.

This clone showed up just a few times. The rearrangement joins TRBV5-1 to TRBJ2-5; 9 bases line up with TRBD1. Germline CDR1 and CDR2: SGHRS and YFSETQ. The trim removed 3 bases at V and 5 bases at J, leaving 11 bases unmatched. The CDR3 is 16 amino acids. The CDR3 loop reads CASSSSPTGGPETQYF. The CDR3 DNA reads as TGCGCCAGCAGCTCATCGCCTACAGGGGGCCCGGAGACCCAGTACTTC.

Only one count was recorded for this clone. The chain employs TRBV30 and TRBJ1-1; no clear D. Trimming removed 4 bases from V and 10 bases from J, with 13 bases in between. The CDR3 spans 11 residues. Germline CDR1 GTSNPN, CDR2 SVGIG (reference sequence). CDR3 loop: CAWITPGGAFF. The CDR3 bases are TGTGCCTGGATTACCCCGGGAGGAGCTTTCTTT.

The chain carries TRBV30 and TRBJ1-4; D remains ambiguous. This CDR3 has 14 residues. The V and J ends lost 3 bases and 8 bases respectively, with 16 bases between them. Germline loops: CDR1 GTSNPN, CDR2 SVGIG (reference sequence). CDR3 DNA sequence: TGTGCCTGGAGAAGACACTCAGCAAAGGAAAAACTGTTTTTT. It specifies CAWRRHSAKEKLFF.

The V call is TRBV7-6, the J call TRBJ2-7, with TRBD1 matching over 8 bases. Germline V gene sequence: CDR1 SGHVS, CDR2 FNYEAQ. The V gene end was trimmed by 1 base and the J gene end by 5 bases; junction bases not matched to a gene: 4. The CDR3 spans 14 residues. The CDR3 protein is CASSLGQGSHEQYF. DNA of the CDR3: TGTGCCAGCAGCTTAGGACAGGGGTCCCACGAGCAGTACTTC.

V usage is TRBV11-2 and J usage is TRBJ2-1, with 9 positions matching TRBD2. This CDR3 has 17 residues. The J segment lost 2 bases and the V segment lost 1 base, leaving 6 bases of the junction unmatched. Germline assignment: CDR1 SGHAT and CDR2 FQNNGV. CDR3 sequence: CASSLVGAGGPYNEQFF. The DNA for the CDR3 is TGTGCCAGCAGCTTAGTGGGGGCGGGAGGGCCCTACAATGAGCAGTTCTTC. The full variable domain, its missing parts supplied by reference TRBV11-2 and TRBJ2-1, is EAGVAQSPRYKIIEKRQSVAFWCNPISGHATLYWYQQILGQGPKLLIQFQNNGVVDDSQLPKDRFSAERLKGVDSTLKIQPAKLEDSAVYLCASSLVGAGGPYNEQFFGPGTRLTVL.

This clone is a singleton in its sample. V and J are TRBV10-2 and TRBJ1-4, with a possible D match to TRBD1 (5 bases). The ends were cut back, 6 bases at V and 8 bases at J, with 10 bases in the middle. This CDR3 spans 12 amino acids. Germline values: CDR1 WSHSY, CDR2 SAAADI. The CDR3: CASSKTAEKLFF. For the CDR3, the DNA is TGCGCCAGCAGCAAGACAGCGGAAAAACTGTTTTTT.

V is TRBV6-5 and J is TRBJ1-1; a weak D match, TRBD1 (5 bases). With 0 bases removed from V and 1 base from J, the gap between germline ends came to 9 bases. Per germline, CDR1 MNHEY and CDR2 SVGAGI. CDR3 length: 15 amino acids. CDR3 coding DNA: TGTGCCAGCAGTTACTCTATGCAGGGGAACACTGAAGCTTTCTTT. It translates to CASSYSMQGNTEAFF.

This chain connects TRBV5-1 to TRBJ2-1; D call uncertain. In germline, CDR1 is SGHRS, CDR2 YFSETQ. V lost 4 bases, J lost 4 bases, and 12 bases lay in between. This CDR3 region has 14 residues. CDR3 region: CASSPGGSYNEQFF. As DNA, the CDR3 is TGCGCCAGCAGCCCGGGTGGCAGTTACAATGAGCAGTTCTTC.

V and J are TRBV11-2 and TRBJ1-2; 8 bases line up with TRBD1. Germline assignment: CDR1 SGHAT and CDR2 FQNNGV. The CDR3 contains 17 residues. J was trimmed by 3 bases and V by 4 bases; bases with no gene match: 13. The CDR3 DNA sequence: TGTGCCAGCAGCTCCTTCAGTCTCAGGGGGCCCGACTATGGCTACACCTTC. It codes for CASSSFSLRGPDYGYTF.

This chain connects TRBV4-3 to TRBJ2-3, with D possibly being TRBD1 (5 bases). Trimming took off 0 bases at V and 3 bases at J, with 19 bases between the two ends. CDR1 is LGHNA and CDR2 is YSLEER in the germline V gene. The CDR3 contains 18 residues. The CDR3 DNA sequence: TGCGCCAGCAGCCAAGATCGCCCGACAGTCTCAGGGACAGATACGCAGTATTTT. It encodes CASSQDRPTVSGTDTQYF.

The chain uses TRBV6-5 and TRBJ2-7; a possible D gene is TRBD2 (5 bases). This CDR3 has 13 amino acids. Germline CDR1 and CDR2: MNHEY and SVGAGI. The V and J ends lost 4 bases and 7 bases respectively, with 14 bases between them. CDR3 in DNA: TGTGCCAGCAGTTGGATACAAACGGGGGAGCAGTACTTC. Residues: CASSWIQTGEQYF.

This chain links TRBV10-1 with TRBJ2-1; TRBD2 aligns across 7 bases. The length of the CDR3 is 14 residues. Losses at the gene ends were 0 bases for V and 9 bases for J; bases not matched to a gene: 5. Germline-derived CDR1 and CDR2 are WNHNN and SYGVQD (reference sequence). The CDR3 spells CASSESKPGGEQFF. CDR3 sequence (DNA): TGCGCCAGCAGTGAGTCGAAGCCGGGGGGTGAGCAGTTCTTC.

The J gene is TRBJ2-6, the V gene TRBV3-1 (or the pseudogene TRBV3-2); possible D gene TRBD2, 6 bases. The CDR3 spans 18 residues. CDR1 is LGHDT and CDR2 is YNNKEL in the germline V gene (reference sequence). Trimming took off 2 bases at V and 1 base at J, with 15 bases between the two ends. The CDR3 is CASSQLHPGGSGANVLTF. The CDR3 nucleotides are TGTGCCAGCAGCCAACTACACCCCGGAGGGTCTGGGGCCAACGTCCTGACTTTC.

The chain links TRBV19 to TRBJ1-1, with D possibly being TRBD1 (5 bases). The germline V and J ends were trimmed by 8 bases and 1 base, with 11 bases remaining between them. Germline CDR1 and CDR2: LNHDA and SQIVND (reference sequence). This CDR3 has 13 residues. CDR3 nucleotide sequence: TGTGCCAGTGCAGGGTTCCCGAACACTGAAGCTTTCTTT. Translating it yields CASAGFPNTEAFF.

The chain links TRBV29-1 to TRBJ1-1; D is perhaps TRBD1 (6 bases). Per the germline V gene, CDR1 is SQVTM and CDR2 is ANQGSEA. The V end lost 5 bases, the J end lost 8 bases, and 12 bases lay between the germline ends. CDR3 length: 11 residues. The CDR3 here is CSVYGRGEAFF. CDR3 coding DNA: TGCAGCGTTTACGGGAGGGGGGAAGCTTTCTTT.

This clone turned up a few times. The chain is built from TRBV6-5 and TRBJ1-5, with D unresolved. CDR1 and CDR2 (germline): MNHEY, SVGAGI. CDR3 size: 13 residues. Trimming removed 2 bases at V and 15 bases at J, with 17 bases between. CDR3 sequence: CASSYTRSRMRHF. CDR3 bases: TGTGCCAGCAGTTACACCAGGTCTCGTATGAGGCATTTT.